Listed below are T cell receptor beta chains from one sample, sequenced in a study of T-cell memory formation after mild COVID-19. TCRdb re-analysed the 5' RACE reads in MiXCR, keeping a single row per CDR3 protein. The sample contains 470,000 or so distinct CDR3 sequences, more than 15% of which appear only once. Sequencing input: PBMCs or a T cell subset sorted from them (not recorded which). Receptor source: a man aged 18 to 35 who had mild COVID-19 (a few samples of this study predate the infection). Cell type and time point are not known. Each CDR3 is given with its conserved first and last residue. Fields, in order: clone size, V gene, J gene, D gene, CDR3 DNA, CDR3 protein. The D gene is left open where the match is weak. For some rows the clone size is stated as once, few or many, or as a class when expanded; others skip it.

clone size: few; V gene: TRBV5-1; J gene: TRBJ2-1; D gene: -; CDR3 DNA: TGCGCCAGCAGCTTGGCTCTTACGGGTGAGCAGTTCTTC; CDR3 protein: CASSLALTGEQFF
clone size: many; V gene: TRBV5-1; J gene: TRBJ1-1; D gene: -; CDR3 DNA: TGCGCCAGCAGCTTGGGGGGGGCGAACACTGAAGCTTTCTTT; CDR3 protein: CASSLGGANTEAFF
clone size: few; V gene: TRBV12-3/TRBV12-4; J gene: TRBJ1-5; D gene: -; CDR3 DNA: TGTGCCAGCAGTTCCAGGGGTCTCAGTGCGGTGAGCAATCAGCCCCAGCATTTT; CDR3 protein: CASSSRGLSAVSNQPQHF
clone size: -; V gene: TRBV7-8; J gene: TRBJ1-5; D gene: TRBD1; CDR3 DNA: TGTGCCAGCAGCGTGGGACAGGGGATAGAGGATCAGCCCCAGCATTTT; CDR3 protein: CASSVGQGIEDQPQHF
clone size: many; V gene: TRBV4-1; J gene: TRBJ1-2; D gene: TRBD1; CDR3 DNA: TGCGCCAGCAGCCGTTGGAAGCTAACCAGGGGGACTAGAGCTAACTATGGCTACACCTTC; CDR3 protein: CASSRWKLTRGTRANYGYTF
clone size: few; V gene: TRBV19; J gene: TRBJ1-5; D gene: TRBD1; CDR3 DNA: TGTGCCAGTAGTACCCGACAGGGGTCGGCTCGCAATCAGCCCCAGCATTTT; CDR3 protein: CASSTRQGSARNQPQHF
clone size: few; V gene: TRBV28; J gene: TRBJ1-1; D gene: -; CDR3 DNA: TGTGCCAGCAGTTCACCTGGAATTGAAGCTTTCTTT; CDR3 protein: CASSSPGIEAFF
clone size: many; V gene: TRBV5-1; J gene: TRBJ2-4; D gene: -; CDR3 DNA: TGCGCCAGCAGCTTGGAAGGAAACATTCAGTACTTC; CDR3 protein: CASSLEGNIQYF
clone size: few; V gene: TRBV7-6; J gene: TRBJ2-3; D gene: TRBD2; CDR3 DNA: TGTGCCAGCAGCTCTGAGCTAGCGGGGGGGATCGATACGCAGTATTTT; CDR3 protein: CASSSELAGGIDTQYF
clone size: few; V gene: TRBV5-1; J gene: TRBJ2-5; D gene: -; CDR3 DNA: TGCGCCAGCACAGGCTCTACGTACCAAGAGACCCAGTACTTC; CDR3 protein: CASTGSTYQETQYF
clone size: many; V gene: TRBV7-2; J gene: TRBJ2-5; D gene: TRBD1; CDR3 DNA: TGTGCCAGCAGCTTAGCGCAGCCGCCCCAGGGGGTCCAGTACTTC; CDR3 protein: CASSLAQPPQGVQYF
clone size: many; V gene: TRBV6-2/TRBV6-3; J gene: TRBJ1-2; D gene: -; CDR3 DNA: TGTGCCAGCAACCCGGCGGGGGCCTATGGCTACACCTTC; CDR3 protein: CASNPAGAYGYTF
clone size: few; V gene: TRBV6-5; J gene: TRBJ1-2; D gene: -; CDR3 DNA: TGTGCCAGCCTCCCCGTCCAGGGGCTGAACTATGGCTACACCTTC; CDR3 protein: CASLPVQGLNYGYTF
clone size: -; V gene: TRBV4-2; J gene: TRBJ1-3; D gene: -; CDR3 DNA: TGTGCCAGCAGCCCTACCGAAAGGGACCCTTACACCATATATTTT; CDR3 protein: CASSPTERDPYTIYF
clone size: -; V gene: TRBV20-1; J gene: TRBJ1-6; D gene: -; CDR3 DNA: TGCAGTGCTAGTGGGCAGAATAATTCACCCCTCCACTTT; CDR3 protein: CSASGQNNSPLHF
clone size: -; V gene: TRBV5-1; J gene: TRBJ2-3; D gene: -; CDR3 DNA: TGCGCCAGCAGCTTGGGGGGGATGCTACTGCCAGATACGCAGTATTTT; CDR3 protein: CASSLGGMLLPDTQYF
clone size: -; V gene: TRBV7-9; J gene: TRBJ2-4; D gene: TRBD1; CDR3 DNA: TGTGCCAGCAGCCGTGACAGGGGGCCGTTCATTCAGTACTTC; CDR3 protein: CASSRDRGPFIQYF
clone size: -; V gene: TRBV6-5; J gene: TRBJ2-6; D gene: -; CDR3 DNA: TGTGCCAGCAGTTACTCGAGCAGCGGGACAGGTCGCTCTGGGGCCAACGTCCTGACTTTC; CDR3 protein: CASSYSSSGTGRSGANVLTF
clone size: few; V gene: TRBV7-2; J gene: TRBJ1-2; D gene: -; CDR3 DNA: TGTGCCAGCAGCTTAAGTTCGACAGACTACTATGGCTACACCTTC; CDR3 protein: CASSLSSTDYYGYTF
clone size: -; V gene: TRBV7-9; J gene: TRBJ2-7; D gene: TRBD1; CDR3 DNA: TGTGCCAGCAGCCTGGGACAGGGGGACCGTACCGAGCAGTACTTC; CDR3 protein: CASSLGQGDRTEQYF
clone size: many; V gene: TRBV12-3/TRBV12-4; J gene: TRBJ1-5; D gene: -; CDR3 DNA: TGTGCCAGCAGTCCCGTTGTATTAGGTCAGCCCCAGCATTTT; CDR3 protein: CASSPVVLGQPQHF
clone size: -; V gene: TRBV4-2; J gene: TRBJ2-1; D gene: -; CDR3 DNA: TGTGCCAGCAGCCCCGAGATGAGGGGGGGATACAATGAGCAGTTCTTC; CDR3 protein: CASSPEMRGGYNEQFF
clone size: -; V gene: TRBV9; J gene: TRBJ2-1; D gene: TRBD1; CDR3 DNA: TGTGCCAGCAGTAGGGACAGGGGGCCCCCGAACCGCTCCTACAATGAGCAGTTCTTC; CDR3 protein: CASSRDRGPPNRSYNEQFF
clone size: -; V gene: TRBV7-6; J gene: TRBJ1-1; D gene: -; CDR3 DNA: TGTGCCAGCAGCCCCACCCCAGGAAACACTGAAGCTTTCTTT; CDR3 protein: CASSPTPGNTEAFF
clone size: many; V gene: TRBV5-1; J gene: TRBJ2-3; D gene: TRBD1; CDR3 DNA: TGCGCCAGCAGCTTCGATCCCGGGACAGGGGCGGATACGCAGTATTTT; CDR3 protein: CASSFDPGTGADTQYF
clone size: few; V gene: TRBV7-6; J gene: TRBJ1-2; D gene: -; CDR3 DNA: TGTGCCAGCAGCGCAGATCGGGGTACCTATGGCTACACCTTC; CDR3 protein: CASSADRGTYGYTF
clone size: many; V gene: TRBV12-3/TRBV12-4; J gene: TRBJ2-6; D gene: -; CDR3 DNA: TGTGCCAGCAGCTCGGGGTCTGGGGCCAACGTCCTGACTTTC; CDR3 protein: CASSSGSGANVLTF
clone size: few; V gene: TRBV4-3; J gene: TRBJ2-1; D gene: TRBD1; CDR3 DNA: TGCGCCAGCAGCCACCGGGACAGGGATCACAATGAGCAGTTCTTC; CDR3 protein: CASSHRDRDHNEQFF
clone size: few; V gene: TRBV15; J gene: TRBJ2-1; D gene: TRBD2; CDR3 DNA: TGTGCCACCAGCAGATACACTAGCGGGGGGTTTAGCTCCTACAATGAGCAGTTCTTC; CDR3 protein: CATSRYTSGGFSSYNEQFF
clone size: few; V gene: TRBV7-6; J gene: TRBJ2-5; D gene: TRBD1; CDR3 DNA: TGTGCCAGCAGACAACTCAGGGGGCAAGAGACCCAGTACTTC; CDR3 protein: CASRQLRGQETQYF